The source of this T cell receptor beta chain is a study of blood T cell repertoires in COVID-19. Whole-study context: The United States, Italy and Spain provided the acute and convalescent COVID-19 samples.

The CDR3 contains 14 residues. V gave up 0 bases and J gave up 6 bases, with 10 bases separating them. The V gene's germline CDR1 is SGDLS and CDR2 YYNGEE. In the original processing: Estimation of nucleated cell counts relied on the amplification of reference gene primers. Using immunoSEQ multiplex PCR, the repertoire was profiled, and TCRdb retains in-frame clones only, with some absent. V and J calls and clone size are those listed in that table; D and trimming were worked out from the DNA. The sample shows around 91,000 clones, roughly 85% of them seen only once. The sequenced sample consisted of peripheral blood. The source of this sequence is an elderly man with acute or convalescent COVID-19. The gene calls are TRBV9 and TRBJ2-1; maybe TRBD2 (6 bases). CDR3 region: CASSVVSGTNEQFF. The CDR3 DNA reads as TGTGCCAGCAGCGTAGTTAGCGGAACCAATGAGCAGTTCTTC.